Listed below are T cell receptor beta chains from one sample, sequenced in a study of CD8+CD57+ T cells in acquired aplastic anemia. Each CDR3 protein gets one entry after TCRdb re-called the reads with MiXCR. The table has 250,000 or so distinct CDR3 sequences, approximately 45% seen once. The sequencing sample was made of sorted CD4+, CD8+, or CD8+CD57+ T cells (not recorded which) from PBMCs. All receptors derive from a human donor with aplastic anemia. CDR3s include the opening cysteine and the closing phenylalanine or tryptophan. The order of the fields is D gene, J gene, V gene, clone size, CDR3 DNA, CDR3 protein. D genes are given only for firm matches. Clone size is not always given. Where it is, it says once, few, many or a class for expanded clones.

TRBD1 | TRBJ2-6 | TRBV9 | NA | TGTGCCAGCAGCGCCGGGACAGGGTCTGGGGCCAACGTCCTGACTTTC | CASSAGTGSGANVLTF
TRBD1 | TRBJ1-2 | TRBV4-3 | NA | TGCGCCAGCCAACAGGGGACGGTTTTCGGCTATGGCTACACCTTC | CASQQGTVFGYGYTF
NA | TRBJ2-5 | TRBV6-5 | many | TGTGCCAGCAGATCGGGGAAGACCCAGTACTTC | CASRSGKTQYF
NA | TRBJ2-3 | TRBV7-2 | NA | TGTGCCAGCAGCTTAATAGGGCAGAACACAGATACGCAGTATTTT | CASSLIGQNTDTQYF
NA | TRBJ2-3 | TRBV29-1 | NA | TGCAGCGCCGATTTTGGGGTCTTTGGGATTTCAGATACGCAGTATTTT | CSADFGVFGISDTQYF
TRBD1 | TRBJ2-2 | TRBV5-8 | many | TGTGCCAGCAGCTTGTGGACAGGGGGGTCCGGGGAGCTGTTTTTT | CASSLWTGGSGELFF
NA | TRBJ1-2 | TRBV10-3 | many | TGTGCCATCAGTGAGTGGGTCGTCGATCCCAACTATGGCTACACCTTC | CAISEWVVDPNYGYTF
NA | TRBJ1-2 | TRBV5-1 | NA | TGTGCCAGCAGCACGGGACGAAAAAAGGGGTATGGCTACACCTTC | CASSTGRKKGYGYTF
NA | TRBJ2-7 | TRBV19 | many | TGTGCCAGTAGTCCCCAGGGGCCCTCCTACGAGCAGTACTTC | CASSPQGPSYEQYF
NA | TRBJ2-7 | TRBV2 | NA | TGTGCCAGCAGCCTCCAGCGGTCCTCCTACGAGCAGTACTTC | CASSLQRSSYEQYF
NA | TRBJ1-5 | TRBV27 | few | TGTGCCAGCAGTCTACCGGATCGCAAGGGTAGCAATCAGCCCCAGCATTTT | CASSLPDRKGSNQPQHF
NA | TRBJ2-3 | TRBV6-6 | few | TGTGCCAGCCGTAGCGGAAGCACAGATACGCAGTATTTT | CASRSGSTDTQYF
NA | TRBJ2-7 | TRBV7-2 | NA | TGTGCCAGCAGCTTAGCGGGCTGGGGGTACGAGCAGTACTTC | CASSLAGWGYEQYF
NA | TRBJ2-1 | TRBV6-5 | many | TGTGCCAGCAGTTACAAGGACAGTCACAATGAGCAGTTCTTC | CASSYKDSHNEQFF
NA | TRBJ1-5 | TRBV19 | many | TGTGCCAGTAGTATAGATTATGAGCGAGATCAGCCCCAGCATTTT | CASSIDYERDQPQHF
TRBD1 | TRBJ2-2 | TRBV7-6 | NA | TGTGCCAGCAGCTTAAGCCCACCTACGGGACAGGGGCCCGGGGAGCTGTTTTTT | CASSLSPPTGQGPGELFF
NA | TRBJ2-7 | TRBV19 | NA | TGTGCCAGTAGTATTGTGTGGGGAAGCTCCTACGAGCAGTACTTC | CASSIVWGSSYEQYF
TRBD2 | TRBJ2-5 | TRBV3-1 | NA | TGTGCCAGCAGCCAGAGGACTAGCGGGGGCAGACGTACCCAGTACTTC | CASSQRTSGGRRTQYF
NA | TRBJ1-2 | TRBV7-9 | many | TGTGCCAGCAGCCCCACAGGGCCCGAAAGAGAGGGGGGCTACACCTTC | CASSPTGPEREGGYTF
NA | TRBJ2-7 | TRBV2 | once | TGTGCCAGCAGTGTAGATCAGGGTAACTACGGGCAGTACTTC | CASSVDQGNYGQYF
NA | TRBJ1-3 | TRBV7-9 | many | TGTGCCAGCAGCCCGCAGCCGAACACCATATATTTT | CASSPQPNTIYF
TRBD2 | TRBJ2-7 | TRBV28 | few | TGTGCCACCGCGAGGATACTAGCGAGCTCCTACGAGCAGTACTTC | CATARILASSYEQYF
TRBD2 | TRBJ2-7 | TRBV5-5 | NA | TGTGCCAGCAGCTTGGGGACTAGCGGGGTCTACGAGCAGTACTTC | CASSLGTSGVYEQYF
NA | TRBJ1-2 | TRBV29-1 | NA | TGCAGCGTTGCGACAGCGGCTGTAGCCGGGAATGGCTACACCTTC | CSVATAAVAGNGYTF
NA | TRBJ2-1 | TRBV25-1 | NA | TGTGCCAGCAGTGAAACCGGGGTCTCGACCTACAATGAGCAGTTCTTC | CASSETGVSTYNEQFF
NA | TRBJ2-2 | TRBV29-1 | many | TGCAGCGTGGGCCTCACCGGGGAGCTGTTTTTT | CSVGLTGELFF
NA | TRBJ1-2 | TRBV5-1 | once | TGCGCCAGCAGCCAAGAAGGCGACTATGGCTACACCTTC | CASSQEGDYGYTF
NA | TRBJ2-1 | TRBV5-8 | many | TGTGCCAGCAGGGTTTCTAACCCGCTACCTCACAATGAGCAGTTCTTC | CASRVSNPLPHNEQFF
NA | TRBJ2-7 | TRBV19 | NA | TGTGCCAGTAGTATAGGAGGCACTAACTACGAGCAGTACTTC | CASSIGGTNYEQYF
TRBD2 | TRBJ2-3 | TRBV20-1 | NA | TGCAGTGCTAGACCGCGGGGGGCAGATACGCAGTATTTT | CSARPRGADTQYF
TRBD2 | TRBJ2-2 | TRBV9 | NA | TGTGCCAGCAGCGGGGGGGGAGCCGGGGAGCTGTTTTTT | CASSGGGAGELFF
NA | TRBJ2-1 | TRBV6-5 | many | TGTGCCAGCAGTTATTGGGACAATCCCAACAATGAGCAGTTCTTC | CASSYWDNPNNEQFF
NA | TRBJ2-6 | TRBV4-2 | many | TGTGCCAGCAGGACCTCACCCTTACCCTCTGGGGCCAACGTCCTGACTTTC | CASRTSPLPSGANVLTF
NA | TRBJ2-3 | TRBV29-1 | many | TGCAGCGTTGAAGATAGGACAGTGGTAAACTCGGATACGCAGTATTTT | CSVEDRTVVNSDTQYF
TRBD1 | TRBJ2-7 | TRBV5-1 | once | TGCGCCAGCAGCTCACACGCAGGGGGCGTCTACGAGCAGTACTTC | CASSSHAGGVYEQYF
NA | TRBJ2-7 | TRBV7-9 | many | TGTGCCAGCAGCGCGGGGTACTCCTACGAGCAGTACTTC | CASSAGYSYEQYF
NA | TRBJ2-5 | TRBV25-1 | NA | TGTGCCAGCAGTGGGGGGGGCATACAAGAGACCCAGTACTTC | CASSGGGIQETQYF
TRBD1 | TRBJ2-5 | TRBV20-1 | NA | TGCAGTGCTGGGTGGACAGGGCAAGAGACCCAGTACTTC | CSAGWTGQETQYF
NA | TRBJ1-2 | TRBV14 | many | TGTGCCAGCAGCCAAGAGCAGAACTATGGCTACACCTTC | CASSQEQNYGYTF
NA | TRBJ1-6 | TRBV9 | many | TGTGCCAGCAGCGACGGCCGGTGGCTGAACTATAATTCACCCCTCCACTTT | CASSDGRWLNYNSPLHF
TRBD1 | TRBJ2-1 | TRBV6-1 | NA | TGTGCCAGCAGTCCCGCCGGACAGGGAAGTTTAACTCTTAACAATGAGCAGTTCTTC | CASSPAGQGSLTLNNEQFF
NA | TRBJ2-7 | TRBV20-1 | NA | TGCAGTGCTAGACCCTCTGCCAGTCCTTACGAGCAGTACTTC | CSARPSASPYEQYF